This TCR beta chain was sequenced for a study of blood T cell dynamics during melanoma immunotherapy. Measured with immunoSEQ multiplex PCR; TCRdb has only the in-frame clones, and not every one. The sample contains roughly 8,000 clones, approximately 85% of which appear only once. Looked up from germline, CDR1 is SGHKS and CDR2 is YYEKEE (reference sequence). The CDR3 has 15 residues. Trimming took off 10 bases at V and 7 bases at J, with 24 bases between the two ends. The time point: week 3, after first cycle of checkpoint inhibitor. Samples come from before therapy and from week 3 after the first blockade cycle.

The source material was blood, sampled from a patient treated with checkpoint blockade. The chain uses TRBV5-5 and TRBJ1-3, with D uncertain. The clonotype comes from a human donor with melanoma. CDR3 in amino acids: CASLGSMGARNTIYF. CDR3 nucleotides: TGTGCCTCTCTGGGAAGCATGGGCGCTAGGAACACCATATATTTT.